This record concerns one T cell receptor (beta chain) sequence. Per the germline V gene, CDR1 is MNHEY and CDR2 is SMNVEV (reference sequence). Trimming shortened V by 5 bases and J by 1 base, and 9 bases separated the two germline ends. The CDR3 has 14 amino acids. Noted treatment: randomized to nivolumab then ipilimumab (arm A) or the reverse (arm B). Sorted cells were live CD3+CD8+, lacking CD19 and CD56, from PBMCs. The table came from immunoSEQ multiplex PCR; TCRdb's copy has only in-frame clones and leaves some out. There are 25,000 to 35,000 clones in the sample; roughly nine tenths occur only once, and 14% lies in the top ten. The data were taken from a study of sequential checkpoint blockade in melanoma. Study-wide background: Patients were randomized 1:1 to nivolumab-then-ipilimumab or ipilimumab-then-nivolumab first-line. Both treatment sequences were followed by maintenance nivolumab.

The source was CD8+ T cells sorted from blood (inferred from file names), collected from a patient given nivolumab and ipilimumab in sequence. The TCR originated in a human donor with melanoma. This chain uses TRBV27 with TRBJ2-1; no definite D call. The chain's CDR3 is CASSMRTSYNEQFF. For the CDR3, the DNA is TGTGCCAGCAGTATGCGCACTTCCTACAATGAGCAGTTCTTC.